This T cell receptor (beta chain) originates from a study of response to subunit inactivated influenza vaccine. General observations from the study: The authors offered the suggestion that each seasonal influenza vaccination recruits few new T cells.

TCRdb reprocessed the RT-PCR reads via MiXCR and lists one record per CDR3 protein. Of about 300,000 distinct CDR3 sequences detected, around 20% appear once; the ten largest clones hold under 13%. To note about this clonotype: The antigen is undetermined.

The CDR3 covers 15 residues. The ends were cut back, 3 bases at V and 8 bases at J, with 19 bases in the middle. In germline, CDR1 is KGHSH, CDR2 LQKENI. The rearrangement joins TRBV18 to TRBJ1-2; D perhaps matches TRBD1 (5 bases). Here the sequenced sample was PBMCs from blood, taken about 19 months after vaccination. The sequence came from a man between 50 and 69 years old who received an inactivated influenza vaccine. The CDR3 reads CASSPTRDGLGGYTF. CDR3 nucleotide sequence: TGTGCCAGCTCACCGACTAGGGACGGACTGGGGGGCTACACCTTC.